The clone carrying this T cell receptor beta chain was recorded a few times. What it recognizes is unknown. The source of the sample is a study of early T cells in non-severe SARS-CoV-2 infection. At the level of the study: The study sequenced bulk RNA from unsorted whole blood, with chains unpaired.

Individual cDNA molecules received unique molecular identifiers. MiXCR, run by TCRdb on the 5' RACE reads, gives a single entry per CDR3 protein. The table includes around 60,000 distinct CDR3 sequences, 18% detected once. Trimming pared 2 bases from V and 7 bases from J, leaving 2 bases between. This CDR3 spans 10 amino acids. CDR1 is SGHDN and CDR2 is FVKESK in the germline V gene. General study results and limits: Matching results from VDJdb favored anti-spike CD8 responses, leaving private and CD4 specificities undetected.

This specimen consisted of whole blood, obtained at baseline. The genes are TRBV14 and TRBJ1-1; D is ambiguous. The TCR sequence derives from an adult who was a healthcare worker with PCR-confirmed SARS-CoV-2 infection or an uninfected control (not recorded which). In nucleotides, the CDR3 is TGTGCCAGCAGCCAATTTGAAGCTTTCTTT. Translation: CASSQFEAFF.